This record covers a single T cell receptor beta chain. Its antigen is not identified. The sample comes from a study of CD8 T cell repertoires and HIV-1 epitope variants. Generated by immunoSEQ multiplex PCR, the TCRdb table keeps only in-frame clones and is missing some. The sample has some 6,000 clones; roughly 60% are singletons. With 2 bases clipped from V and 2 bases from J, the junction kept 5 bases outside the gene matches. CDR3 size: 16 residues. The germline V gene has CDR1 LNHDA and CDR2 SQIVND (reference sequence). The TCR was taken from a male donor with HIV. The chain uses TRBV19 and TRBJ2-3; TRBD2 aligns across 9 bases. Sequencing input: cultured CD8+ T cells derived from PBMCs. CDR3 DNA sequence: TGTGCCAGTAGTATACTGGCTAGCGGGGTCACAGATACGCAGTATTTT. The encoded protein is CASSILASGVTDTQYF. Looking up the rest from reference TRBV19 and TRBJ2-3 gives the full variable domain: DGGITQSPKYLFRKEGQNVTLSCEQNLNHDAMYWYRQDPGQGLRLIYYSQIVNDFQKGDIAEGYSVSREKKESFPLTVTSAQKNPTAFYLCASSILASGVTDTQYFGPGTRLTVL.